This TCR beta chain was identified in a study of T cells after yellow fever vaccination. One entry per CDR3 protein results from TCRdb running MiXCR on the 5' RACE reads. The data contain a few hundred thousand distinct CDR3 sequences, around 21% of them singletons. V gave up 11 bases and J gave up 5 bases, with 15 bases separating them. The germline gives CDR1 SNHLY, CDR2 FYNNEI. The CDR3 totals 12 residues. This specimen was PBMCs, taken 15 days after the yellow fever booster vaccination. The clonotype comes from a man aged 25-45 years who received the YFV17D yellow fever vaccine. The chain combines TRBV2 with TRBJ2-5; D is unclear. The CDR3 coding sequence is TGTGCCGGCTCGCAGTTGAGGGAGACCCAGTACTTC. Protein: CAGSQLRETQYF.